Listed below are T cell receptor beta chains from one sample, sequenced in a study of T cell repertoires in cytomegalovirus infection. A single record per CDR3 protein comes from TCRdb applying MiXCR to the reads. Of 600,000 to 800,000 distinct CDR3 sequences listed, 20% to 30% were seen once; the top ten hold roughly 8%. The sequenced sample consisted of CD8+ T cells from PBMCs. These receptors were taken from a human donor in good health (CMV status not recorded). Some clones in this sample may be carry-over from other donors' samples. The CDR3 runs from the conserved cysteine through the conserved F or W. Each record gives: CDR3 protein, CDR3 DNA, D gene, clone size, J gene, V gene. A D gene is named only where the DNA matches it firmly. Part of the rows lack a size; the others show once, few, many or a class for expanded clones.

CASSWEGTGANVLTF | TGTGCCAGCAGCTGGGAAGGGACTGGGGCCAACGTCCTGACTTTC | NA | many | TRBJ2-6 | TRBV7-3
CSARVSGWGILNYGYTF | TGCAGTGCTAGAGTATCAGGCTGGGGGATACTTAACTATGGCTACACCTTC | NA | NA | TRBJ1-2 | TRBV20-1
CAISEIAGNPDTDTQYF | TGTGCCATCAGTGAGATCGCAGGGAACCCCGACACAGATACGCAGTATTTT | NA | NA | TRBJ2-3 | TRBV10-3
CASTHRGAGEQFF | TGTGCCAGCACCCATCGGGGGGCTGGTGAGCAGTTCTTC | NA | many | TRBJ2-1 | TRBV12-3/TRBV12-4
CAISEYLEVLDEQFF | TGTGCCATCAGTGAATATTTAGAGGTTTTGGATGAGCAGTTCTTC | NA | many | TRBJ2-1 | TRBV10-3
CASSVDGRFTDTQYF | TGTGCCAGCAGCGTAGATGGCAGGTTTACAGATACGCAGTATTTT | NA | NA | TRBJ2-3 | TRBV9
CSARRLASGGTDTQYF | TGCAGTGCTAGGCGCCTGGCTAGCGGGGGCACAGATACGCAGTATTTT | TRBD2 | NA | TRBJ2-3 | TRBV20-1
CASSPTGPYAEAFF | TGTGCCAGCAGCCCGACAGGGCCATACGCTGAAGCTTTCTTT | TRBD1 | NA | TRBJ1-1 | TRBV7-6
CASSGGYDTGELFF | TGTGCCAGCAGCGGAGGGTATGACACCGGGGAGCTGTTTTTT | NA | NA | TRBJ2-2 | TRBV6-4
CSGGPGLEGGYTF | TGCAGTGGGGGTCCGGGTCTTGAGGGGGGCTACACCTTC | NA | NA | TRBJ1-2 | TRBV20-1
CASSQMTSGDTQYF | TGCGCCAGCAGCCAAATGACTAGCGGAGATACGCAGTATTTT | TRBD2 | NA | TRBJ2-3 | TRBV4-3
CASSFPPTLGANVLTF | TGTGCCAGCAGTTTTCCCCCGACGTTAGGAGCCAACGTCCTGACTTTC | NA | many | TRBJ2-6 | TRBV28
CSARDVGLVYEQYF | TGCAGTGCTAGAGACGTGGGACTTGTCTACGAGCAGTACTTC | NA | few | TRBJ2-7 | TRBV20-1
CASSQDPRSLAEELFF | TGCGCCAGCAGCCAAGATCCCCGAAGTCTCGCCGAGGAACTGTTTTTT | NA | few | TRBJ1-4 | TRBV4-3
CASSSYAQETQYF | TGTGCCAGCAGTTCATACGCCCAAGAGACCCAGTACTTC | NA | many | TRBJ2-5 | TRBV27
CASTANPGQGDTGELFF | TGTGCCAGCACGGCCAATCCGGGACAGGGGGACACCGGGGAGCTGTTTTTT | TRBD1 | NA | TRBJ2-2 | TRBV7-9
CASSHGTGTLSVSGNTIYF | TGTGCCAGCAGTCACGGGACAGGGACACTTTCCGTCTCTGGAAACACCATATATTTT | TRBD1 | many | TRBJ1-3 | TRBV6-5
CASSQDRLTGLYTF | TGCGCCAGCAGCCAAGATCGACTGACAGGACTCTACACCTTC | NA | few | TRBJ1-2 | TRBV4-1
CASSPWQLLDGYTF | TGTGCCAGCAGCCCTTGGCAGCTGCTCGATGGCTACACCTTC | NA | NA | TRBJ1-2 | TRBV11-2
CASRGEVYNEQFF | TGTGCCAGCAGAGGGGAGGTTTACAATGAGCAGTTCTTC | NA | NA | TRBJ2-1 | TRBV25-1
CASSYSPERRGLTDTQYF | TGTGCCAGCAGTTACTCGCCCGAGAGGAGAGGTCTAACAGATACGCAGTATTTT | NA | few | TRBJ2-3 | TRBV6-2/TRBV6-3
CASSVRTSGYTDTQYF | TGTGCCAGCAGTGTAAGGACTAGCGGCTACACAGATACGCAGTATTTT | TRBD2 | few | TRBJ2-3 | TRBV7-9
CASSFPNGNTIYF | TGTGCCAGCAGTTTCCCTAACGGAAACACCATATATTTT | NA | NA | TRBJ1-3 | TRBV27
CSVEEIGKGTEAFF | TGCAGCGTTGAAGAGATAGGGAAAGGCACTGAAGCTTTCTTT | NA | NA | TRBJ1-1 | TRBV29-1
CASSPSGSTADTQYF | TGTGCCAGCAGCCCTTCGGGGTCTACGGCAGATACGCAGTATTTT | NA | many | TRBJ2-3 | TRBV6-2/TRBV6-3
CASSLALLGDTQYF | TGTGCCAGCAGCTTAGCCTTGCTTGGGGATACGCAGTATTTT | NA | many | TRBJ2-3 | TRBV7-2
CASSDGALDEQFF | TGTGCCAGCAGTGACGGGGCACTGGATGAGCAGTTCTTC | NA | many | TRBJ2-1 | TRBV6-1
CASTHRIALTDTQYF | TGTGCCAGCACCCACAGAATCGCGCTCACAGATACGCAGTATTTT | NA | few | TRBJ2-3 | TRBV7-6
CSVEDGTGPEQYF | TGCAGCGTTGAAGATGGGACAGGGCCCGAGCAGTACTTC | TRBD1 | few | TRBJ2-7 | TRBV29-1
CSARPQGIQFTEAFF | TGCAGTGCTAGACCCCAGGGGATCCAATTTACTGAAGCTTTCTTT | NA | NA | TRBJ1-1 | TRBV20-1
CVSSFAEWGKETQYF | TGTGTCAGCAGCTTCGCCGAGTGGGGGAAGGAGACCCAGTACTTC | NA | NA | TRBJ2-5 | TRBV7-6
CASSQVLERSTDTQYF | TGCGCCAGCAGCCAAGTTCTAGAACGTAGCACAGATACGCAGTATTTT | NA | NA | TRBJ2-3 | TRBV4-1
CASSQERKASYEQYF | TGTGCCAGCAGCCAAGAACGGAAGGCCTCCTACGAGCAGTACTTC | NA | few | TRBJ2-7 | TRBV4-2
CSAILDWTGEYGEAFF | TGCAGTGCTATCCTCGACTGGACAGGGGAGTATGGTGAAGCTTTCTTT | TRBD1 | NA | TRBJ1-1 | TRBV20-1
CASSYSSQALVRYGYTF | TGTGCCAGCAGTTACTCGAGCCAGGCGCTGGTCCGTTATGGCTACACCTTC | NA | NA | TRBJ1-2 | TRBV6-5
CASSHGGGVKFGDTQYF | TGTGCCAGCAGCCACGGAGGAGGGGTTAAATTCGGAGATACGCAGTATTTT | NA | NA | TRBJ2-3 | TRBV14
CAISESGPPDTQYF | TGTGCCATCAGTGAGTCAGGCCCTCCAGATACGCAGTATTTT | NA | NA | TRBJ2-3 | TRBV10-3
CASKAISGNTIYF | TGTGCCAGCAAGGCGATCTCTGGAAACACCATATATTTT | NA | once | TRBJ1-3 | TRBV7-9
CASSSILGARGYTF | TGTGCCAGCAGCTCAATCCTAGGGGCGCGGGGCTACACCTTC | NA | NA | TRBJ1-2 | TRBV7-2
CSVAGAYEQYF | TGCAGCGTTGCCGGGGCCTACGAGCAGTACTTC | NA | NA | TRBJ2-7 | TRBV29-1
CASRHTDRAYNEQFF | TGTGCCAGTAGACATACGGACAGGGCGTACAATGAGCAGTTCTTC | TRBD1 | many | TRBJ2-1 | TRBV19
CASSQVNRDSSYEQYF | TGTGCCAGCAGCCAAGTAAACCGGGACAGCTCCTACGAGCAGTACTTC | TRBD1 | many | TRBJ2-7 | TRBV7-9
CASSTYIEFYEQFF | TGCGCCAGCAGCACTTACATAGAGTTCTATGAGCAGTTCTTC | NA | many | TRBJ2-1 | TRBV4-1
CSVVQPDNEQFF | TGCAGCGTTGTGCAGCCAGACAATGAGCAGTTCTTC | NA | NA | TRBJ2-1 | TRBV29-1
CASSTYGGLVYNEQFF | TGTGCCAGCAGCACTTACGGCGGTTTGGTCTACAATGAGCAGTTCTTC | NA | NA | TRBJ2-1 | TRBV11-2
CSGQVGPYGYTF | TGCAGCGGTCAGGTCGGCCCCTATGGCTACACCTTC | NA | NA | TRBJ1-2 | TRBV29-1
CSATKEQGRGTDTQYF | TGCAGTGCTACGAAGGAGCAGGGTAGGGGCACAGATACGCAGTATTTT | NA | NA | TRBJ2-3 | TRBV20-1
CASRSGQSSYNEQFF | TGTGCCAGCAGGTCCGGACAGAGCTCCTACAATGAGCAGTTCTTC | NA | NA | TRBJ2-1 | TRBV28
CASSPTRNSPLHF | TGTGCCAGCAGTCCCACGAGAAATTCACCCCTCCACTTT | NA | many | TRBJ1-6 | TRBV12-3/TRBV12-4
CASSRSFRGLTEAFF | TGTGCCAGCAGTCGATCATTCAGGGGGTTGACTGAAGCTTTCTTT | TRBD1 | few | TRBJ1-1 | TRBV12-3/TRBV12-4
CASSSRDRRTDTQYF | TGTGCCAGCAGTTCCCGGGACAGACGCACAGATACGCAGTATTTT | TRBD1 | NA | TRBJ2-3 | TRBV6-6
CASSLEKTGLYNEQFF | TGTGCCAGCAGCTTAGAGAAGACAGGGCTTTACAATGAGCAGTTCTTC | TRBD1 | few | TRBJ2-1 | TRBV7-9
CASKYGQAGGYEQYF | TGTGCCAGCAAGTACGGTCAGGCGGGGGGCTACGAGCAGTACTTC | TRBD2 | few | TRBJ2-7 | TRBV27
CATGTEYNEQFF | TGTGCCACCGGGACGGAGTACAATGAGCAGTTCTTC | NA | few | TRBJ2-1 | TRBV24-1
CASSLMREVETQYF | TGTGCCAGCAGCTTAATGAGGGAGGTGGAGACCCAGTACTTC | NA | many | TRBJ2-5 | TRBV7-9